These T cell receptor beta chains were read from a single sample in a study of CD8+ T cells in alopecia areata. The protocol was immunoSEQ multiplex PCR, while the TCRdb copy is restricted to in-frame clones and leaves out a portion. The repertoire holds 110,000 to 150,000 clones, with about half as singletons. The sequencing used CD4+ T cells sorted from blood, collected at week 0. These receptors all stem from a human donor with alopecia areata. Each CDR3 is given with its conserved first and last residue. The D gene is left open where the match is weak.

-,TRBJ2-1,TRBV5-4,CASSPPPKVGVNNEQFF
-,TRBJ2-3,TRBV7-9,CASRGSGADTQYF
TRBD1,TRBJ1-2,TRBV9,CASKALHSGGGYTF
TRBD1,TRBJ1-2,TRBV27,CASSSIGTGTYGYTF
-,TRBJ1-3,TRBV29-1,CSVTSGDTIYF
-,TRBJ1-2,TRBV29-1,CSVERVLNYGYTF
-,TRBJ1-1,TRBV19,CASSIAGPRNTEAFF
-,TRBJ2-1,TRBV29-1,CSARDLRQFF
-,TRBJ1-1,TRBV2,CASSEGGDTEAFF
-,TRBJ2-5,TRBV7-7,CASSHRGETQYF
-,TRBJ2-2,TRBV2,CASSGSAKGELFF
TRBD1,TRBJ2-2,TRBV5-6,CASSPQGAGTGELFF
-,TRBJ2-6,TRBV28,CASTPWSGTGANVLTF
-,TRBJ1-2,TRBV2,CASTGTEYGYTF
TRBD1,TRBJ1-1,TRBV4-1,CASSRIGDRGLEAFF
-,TRBJ2-7,TRBV29-1,CSILRQESYEQYF
TRBD1,TRBJ2-7,TRBV29-1,CSVAVVRGQAYEQYF
-,TRBJ1-1,TRBV30,CAWSTGLGTEAFF
-,TRBJ2-4,TRBV6-5,CASSYSTRNIQYF
-,TRBJ1-1,TRBV29-1,CSVDRGLVNTEAFF
-,TRBJ2-5,TRBV6-5,CASSYSIGQTQYF
TRBD1,TRBJ2-5,TRBV29-1,CSLRGDRETQYF
TRBD1,TRBJ1-1,TRBV5-1,CASSWTGSGNTEAFF
-,TRBJ1-2,TRBV18,CASSLQRGADGYTF
-,TRBJ2-5,TRBV9,CASSPRSRSGQETQYF
-,TRBJ1-1,TRBV19,CASSTSGPEAFF
-,TRBJ2-5,TRBV7-2,CASTKLEATQYF
-,TRBJ2-4,TRBV18,CASSPPQATGRQYF
TRBD2,TRBJ2-7,TRBV15,CATSRLLAGEQYF
TRBD2,TRBJ2-1,TRBV6-6,CASKGGLAFNEQFF
-,TRBJ1-2,TRBV30,CAWSRMGGGATNYGYTF
-,TRBJ2-3,TRBV20-1,CSAQTSGTQYF
-,TRBJ1-3,TRBV30,CAWSVAGVAGPYSGNTIYF
TRBD1,TRBJ2-5,TRBV15,CATSRDLAQGKETQYF
-,TRBJ2-5,TRBV15,CATTRGDQETQYF
TRBD2,TRBJ2-7,TRBV29-1,CSVGTSSYEQYF
TRBD1,TRBJ2-2,TRBV4-2,CASSQGVQGQGGSGATGELFF
-,TRBJ1-2,TRBV29-1,CSVVGDRSNYGYTF
TRBD1,TRBJ1-2,TRBV5-1,CASSLEEGAGGYGYTF
-,TRBJ1-5,TRBV28,CASSLILGSQPQHF
TRBD1,TRBJ2-1,TRBV30,CAWTGDSSYNEQFF
TRBD1,TRBJ1-2,TRBV9,CASSEGQGANYGYTF
TRBD1,TRBJ1-5,TRBV19,CASSNTGGGPQHF
TRBD1,TRBJ2-7,TRBV30,CAWSQDRGYEQYF
-,TRBJ2-1,TRBV4-2,CASSGDARNEQFF
TRBD2,TRBJ2-3,TRBV5-4,CASSLGTSGTWGRDTQYF
TRBD1,TRBJ2-7,TRBV5-1,CASSTWTGTYEQYF
-,TRBJ1-2,TRBV18,CASSPESYGYTF
-,TRBJ2-3,TRBV19,CASSIEGLGSTDTQYF
-,TRBJ2-5,TRBV7-9,CASSLALTQETQYF
-,TRBJ2-7,TRBV29-1,CSVGGGVAYEQYF
-,TRBJ1-1,TRBV30,CAWSPWTEAFF
TRBD1,TRBJ2-7,TRBV28,CASSPRQGWTYEQYF
-,TRBJ1-5,TRBV19,CASSINRAGGNQPQHF
-,TRBJ1-2,TRBV30,CAWSVQGGANYGYTF
TRBD1,TRBJ1-5,TRBV30,CAWSADRGGNQPQHF
-,TRBJ2-7,TRBV21-1,CASSLQWVPSGRGYEQYF
TRBD2,TRBJ2-2,TRBV29-1,CSVEVTSGRAFGTGELFF
-,TRBJ1-1,TRBV30,CAWSAQNTEAFF